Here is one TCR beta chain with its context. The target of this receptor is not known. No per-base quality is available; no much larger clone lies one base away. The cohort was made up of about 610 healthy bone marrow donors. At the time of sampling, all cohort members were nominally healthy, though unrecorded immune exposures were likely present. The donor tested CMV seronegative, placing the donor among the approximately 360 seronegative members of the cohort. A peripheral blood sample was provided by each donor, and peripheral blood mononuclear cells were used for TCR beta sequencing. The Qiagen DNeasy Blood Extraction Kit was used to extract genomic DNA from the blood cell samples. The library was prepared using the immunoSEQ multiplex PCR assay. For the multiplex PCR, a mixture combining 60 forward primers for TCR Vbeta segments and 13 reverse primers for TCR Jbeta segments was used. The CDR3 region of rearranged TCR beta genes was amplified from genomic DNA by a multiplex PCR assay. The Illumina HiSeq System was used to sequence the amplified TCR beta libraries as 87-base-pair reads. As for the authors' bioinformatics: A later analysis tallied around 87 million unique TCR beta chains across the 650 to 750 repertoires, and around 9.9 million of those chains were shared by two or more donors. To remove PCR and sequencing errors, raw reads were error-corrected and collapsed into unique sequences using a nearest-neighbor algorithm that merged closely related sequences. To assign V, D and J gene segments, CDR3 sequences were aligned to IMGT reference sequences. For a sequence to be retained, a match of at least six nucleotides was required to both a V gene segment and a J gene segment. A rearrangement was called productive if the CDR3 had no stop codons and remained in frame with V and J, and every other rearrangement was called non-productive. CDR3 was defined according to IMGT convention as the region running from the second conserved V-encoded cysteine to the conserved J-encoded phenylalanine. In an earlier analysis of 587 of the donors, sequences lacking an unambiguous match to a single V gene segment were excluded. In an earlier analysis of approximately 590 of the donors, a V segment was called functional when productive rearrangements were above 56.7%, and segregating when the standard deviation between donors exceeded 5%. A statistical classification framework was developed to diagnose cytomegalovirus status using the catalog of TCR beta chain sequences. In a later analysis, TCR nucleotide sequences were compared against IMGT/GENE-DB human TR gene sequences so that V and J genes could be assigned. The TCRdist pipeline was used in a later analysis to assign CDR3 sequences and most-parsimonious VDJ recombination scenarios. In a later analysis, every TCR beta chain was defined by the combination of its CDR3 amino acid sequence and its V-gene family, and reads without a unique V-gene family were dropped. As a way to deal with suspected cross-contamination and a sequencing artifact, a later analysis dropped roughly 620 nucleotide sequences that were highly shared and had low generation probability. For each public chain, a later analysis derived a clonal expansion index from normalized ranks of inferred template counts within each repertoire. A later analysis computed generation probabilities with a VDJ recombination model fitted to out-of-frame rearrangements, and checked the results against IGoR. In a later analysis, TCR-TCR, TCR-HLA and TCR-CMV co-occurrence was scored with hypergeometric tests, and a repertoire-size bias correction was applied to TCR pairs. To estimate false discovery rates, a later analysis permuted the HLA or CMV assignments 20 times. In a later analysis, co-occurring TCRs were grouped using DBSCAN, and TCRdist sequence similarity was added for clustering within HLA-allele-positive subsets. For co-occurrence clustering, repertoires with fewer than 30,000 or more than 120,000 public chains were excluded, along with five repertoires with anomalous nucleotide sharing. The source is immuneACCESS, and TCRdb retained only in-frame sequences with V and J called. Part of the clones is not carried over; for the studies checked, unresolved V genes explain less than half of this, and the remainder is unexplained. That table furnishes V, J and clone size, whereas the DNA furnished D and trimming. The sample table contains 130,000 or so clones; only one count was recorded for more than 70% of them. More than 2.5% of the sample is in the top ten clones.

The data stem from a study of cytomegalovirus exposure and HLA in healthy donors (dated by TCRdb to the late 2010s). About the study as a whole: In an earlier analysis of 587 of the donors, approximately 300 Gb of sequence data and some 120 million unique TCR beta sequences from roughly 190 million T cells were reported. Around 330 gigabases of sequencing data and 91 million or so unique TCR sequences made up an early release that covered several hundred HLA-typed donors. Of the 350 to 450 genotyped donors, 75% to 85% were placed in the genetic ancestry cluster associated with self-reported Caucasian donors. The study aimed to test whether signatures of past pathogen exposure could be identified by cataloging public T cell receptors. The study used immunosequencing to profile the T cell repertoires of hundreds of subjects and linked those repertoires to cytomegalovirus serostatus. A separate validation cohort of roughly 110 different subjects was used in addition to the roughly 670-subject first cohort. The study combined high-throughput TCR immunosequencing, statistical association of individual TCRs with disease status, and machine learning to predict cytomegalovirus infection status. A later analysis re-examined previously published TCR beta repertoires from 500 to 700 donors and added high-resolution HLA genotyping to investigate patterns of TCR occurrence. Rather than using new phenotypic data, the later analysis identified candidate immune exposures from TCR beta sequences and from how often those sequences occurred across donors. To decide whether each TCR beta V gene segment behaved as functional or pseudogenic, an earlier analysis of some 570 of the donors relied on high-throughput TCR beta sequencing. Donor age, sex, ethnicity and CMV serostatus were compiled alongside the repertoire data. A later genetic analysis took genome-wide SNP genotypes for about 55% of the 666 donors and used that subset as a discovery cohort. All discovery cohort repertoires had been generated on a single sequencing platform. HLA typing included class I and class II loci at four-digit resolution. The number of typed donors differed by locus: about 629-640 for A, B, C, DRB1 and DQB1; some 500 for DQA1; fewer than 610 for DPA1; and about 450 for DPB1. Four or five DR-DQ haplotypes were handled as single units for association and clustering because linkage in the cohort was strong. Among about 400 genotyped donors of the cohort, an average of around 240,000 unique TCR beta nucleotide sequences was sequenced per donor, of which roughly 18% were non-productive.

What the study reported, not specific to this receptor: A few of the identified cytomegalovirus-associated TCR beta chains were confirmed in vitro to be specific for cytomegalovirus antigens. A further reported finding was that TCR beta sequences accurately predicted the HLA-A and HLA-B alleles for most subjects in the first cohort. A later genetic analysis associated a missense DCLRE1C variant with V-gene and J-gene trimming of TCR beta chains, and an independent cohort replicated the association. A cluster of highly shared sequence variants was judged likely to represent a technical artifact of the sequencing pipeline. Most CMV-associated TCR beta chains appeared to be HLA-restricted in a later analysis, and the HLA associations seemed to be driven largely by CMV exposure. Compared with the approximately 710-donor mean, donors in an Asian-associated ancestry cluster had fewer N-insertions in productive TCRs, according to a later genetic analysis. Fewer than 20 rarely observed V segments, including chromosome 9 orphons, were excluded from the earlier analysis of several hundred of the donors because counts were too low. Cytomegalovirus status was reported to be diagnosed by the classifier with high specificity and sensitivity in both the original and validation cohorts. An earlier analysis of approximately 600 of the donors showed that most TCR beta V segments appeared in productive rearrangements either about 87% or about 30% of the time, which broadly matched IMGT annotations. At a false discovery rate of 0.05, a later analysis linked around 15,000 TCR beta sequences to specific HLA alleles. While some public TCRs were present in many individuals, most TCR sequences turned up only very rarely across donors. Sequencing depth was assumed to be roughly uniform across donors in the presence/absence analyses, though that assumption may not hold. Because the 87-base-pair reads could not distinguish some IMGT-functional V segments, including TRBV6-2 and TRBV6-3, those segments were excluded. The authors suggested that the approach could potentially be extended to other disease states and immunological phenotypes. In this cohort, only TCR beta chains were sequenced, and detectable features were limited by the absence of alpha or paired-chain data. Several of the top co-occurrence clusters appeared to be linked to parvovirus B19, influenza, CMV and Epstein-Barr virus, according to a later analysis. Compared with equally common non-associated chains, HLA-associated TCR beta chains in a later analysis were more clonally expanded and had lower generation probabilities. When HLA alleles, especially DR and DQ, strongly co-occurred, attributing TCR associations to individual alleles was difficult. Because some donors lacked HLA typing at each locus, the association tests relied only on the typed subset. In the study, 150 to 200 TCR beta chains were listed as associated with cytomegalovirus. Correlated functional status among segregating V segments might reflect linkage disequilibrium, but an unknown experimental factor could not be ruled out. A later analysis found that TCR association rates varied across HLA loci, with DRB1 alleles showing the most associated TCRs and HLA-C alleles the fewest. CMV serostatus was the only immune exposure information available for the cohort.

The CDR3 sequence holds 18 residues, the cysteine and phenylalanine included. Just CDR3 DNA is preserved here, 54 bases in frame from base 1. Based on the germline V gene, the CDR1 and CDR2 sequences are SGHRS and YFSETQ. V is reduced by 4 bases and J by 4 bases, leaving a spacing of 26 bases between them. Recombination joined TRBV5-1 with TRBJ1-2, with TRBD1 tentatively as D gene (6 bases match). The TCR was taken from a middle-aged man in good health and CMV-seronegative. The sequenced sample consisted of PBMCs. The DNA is TGCGCCAGCAGCAGGGACACTGGGAACCAACTGATTACCTATGGCTACACCTTC. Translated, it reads CASSRDTGNQLITYGYTF.